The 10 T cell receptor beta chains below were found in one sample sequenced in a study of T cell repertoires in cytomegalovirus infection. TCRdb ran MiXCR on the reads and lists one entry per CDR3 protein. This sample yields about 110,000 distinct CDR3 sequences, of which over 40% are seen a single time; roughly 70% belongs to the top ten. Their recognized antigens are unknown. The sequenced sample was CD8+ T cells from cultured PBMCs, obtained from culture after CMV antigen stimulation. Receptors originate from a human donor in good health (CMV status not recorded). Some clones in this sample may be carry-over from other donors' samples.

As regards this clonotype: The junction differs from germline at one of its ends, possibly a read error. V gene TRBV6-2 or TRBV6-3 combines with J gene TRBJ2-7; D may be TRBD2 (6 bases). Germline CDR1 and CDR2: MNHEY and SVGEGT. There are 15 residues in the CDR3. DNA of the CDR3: TGTGCCGGCAGTCACGACTTCGGGAGTTCCTACGAGCAGTACTTC. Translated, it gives CAGSHDFGSSYEQYF.

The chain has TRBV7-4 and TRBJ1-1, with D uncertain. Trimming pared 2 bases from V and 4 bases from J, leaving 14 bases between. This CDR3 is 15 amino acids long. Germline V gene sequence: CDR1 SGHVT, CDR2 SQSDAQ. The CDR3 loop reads CASSLSAPWGTEAFF. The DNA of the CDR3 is TGTGCCAGCAGCTTAAGCGCGCCTTGGGGCACTGAAGCTTTCTTT.

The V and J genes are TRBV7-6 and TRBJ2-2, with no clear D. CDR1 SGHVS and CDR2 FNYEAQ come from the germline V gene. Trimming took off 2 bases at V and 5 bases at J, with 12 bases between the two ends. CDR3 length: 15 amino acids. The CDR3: CASSLTPLGTGELFF. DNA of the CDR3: TGTGCCAGCAGCTTAACACCTCTGGGAACCGGGGAGCTGTTTTTT.

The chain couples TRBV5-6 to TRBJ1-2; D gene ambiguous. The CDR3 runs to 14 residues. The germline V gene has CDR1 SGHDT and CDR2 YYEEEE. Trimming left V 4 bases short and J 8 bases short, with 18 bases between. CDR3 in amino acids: CASSPEISKRGYTF. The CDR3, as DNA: TGTGCCAGCAGCCCCGAAATATCAAAGAGGGGCTACACCTTC.

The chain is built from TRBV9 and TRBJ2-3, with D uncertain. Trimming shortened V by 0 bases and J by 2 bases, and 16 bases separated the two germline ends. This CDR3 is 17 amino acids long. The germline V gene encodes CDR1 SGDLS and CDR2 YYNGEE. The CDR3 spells CASSVDVGSAYTDTQYF. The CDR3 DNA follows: TGTGCCAGCAGCGTAGATGTTGGGTCAGCTTACACAGATACGCAGTATTTT. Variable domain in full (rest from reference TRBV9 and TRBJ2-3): DSGVTQTPKHLITATGQRVTLRCSPRSGDLSVYWYQQSLDQGLQFLIQYYNGEERAKGNILERFSAQQFPDLHSELNLSSLELGDSALYFCASSVDVGSAYTDTQYFGPGTRLTVL.

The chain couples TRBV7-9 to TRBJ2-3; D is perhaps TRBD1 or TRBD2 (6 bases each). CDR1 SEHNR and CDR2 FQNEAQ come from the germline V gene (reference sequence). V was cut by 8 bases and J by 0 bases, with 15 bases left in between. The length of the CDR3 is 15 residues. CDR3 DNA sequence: TGTGCCAGCGAAGGGACACTAGCTAGCACAGATACGCAGTATTTT. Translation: CASEGTLASTDTQYF. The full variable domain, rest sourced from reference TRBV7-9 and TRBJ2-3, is DTGVSQNPRHKITKRGQNVTFRCDPISEHNRLYWYRQTLGQGPEFLTYFQNEAQLEKSRLLSDRFSAERPKGSFSTLEIQRTEQGDSAMYLCASEGTLASTDTQYFGPGTRLTVL.

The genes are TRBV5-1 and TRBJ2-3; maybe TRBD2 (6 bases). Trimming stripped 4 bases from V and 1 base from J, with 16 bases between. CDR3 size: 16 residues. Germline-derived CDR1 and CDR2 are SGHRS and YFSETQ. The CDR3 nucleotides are TGCGCCAGCAGCCGGGAGCTGGGGGGTGGCACAGATACGCAGTATTTT. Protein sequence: CASSRELGGGTDTQYF. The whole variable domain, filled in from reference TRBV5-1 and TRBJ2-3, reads KAGVTQTPRYLIKTRGQQVTLSCSPISGHRSVSWYQQTPGQGLQFLFEYFSETQRNKGNFPGRFSGRQFSNSRSEMNVSTLELGDSALYLCASSRELGGGTDTQYFGPGTRLTVL.

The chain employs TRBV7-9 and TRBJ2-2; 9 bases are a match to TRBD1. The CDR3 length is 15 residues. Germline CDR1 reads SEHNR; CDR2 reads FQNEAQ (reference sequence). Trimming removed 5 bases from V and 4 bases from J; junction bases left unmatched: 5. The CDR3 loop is CASSRGQGITGELFF. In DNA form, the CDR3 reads TGTGCCAGCAGCCGAGGACAGGGGATCACCGGGGAGCTGTTTTTT.

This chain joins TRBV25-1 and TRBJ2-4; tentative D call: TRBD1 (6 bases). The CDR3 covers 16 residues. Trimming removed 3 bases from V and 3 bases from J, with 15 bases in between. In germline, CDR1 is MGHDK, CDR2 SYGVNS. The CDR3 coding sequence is TGTGCCAGCAGTGAGGTTTATCGAGGGGGCAAAAACATTCAGTACTTC. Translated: CASSEVYRGGKNIQYF.

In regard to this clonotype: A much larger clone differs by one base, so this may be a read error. As DNA, the CDR3 is TGCGCCAGCAGCATCGCGAGGGGAAGCACTGAAGCTTTCTTT. It translates to CASSIARGSTEAFF. The chain employs TRBV5-1 and TRBJ1-1; D perhaps matches TRBD1 (5 bases). Germline V CDR1 and CDR2: SGHRS, YFSETQ. V was cut by 4 bases and J by 4 bases, with 14 bases left in between. This CDR3 has 14 amino acids.